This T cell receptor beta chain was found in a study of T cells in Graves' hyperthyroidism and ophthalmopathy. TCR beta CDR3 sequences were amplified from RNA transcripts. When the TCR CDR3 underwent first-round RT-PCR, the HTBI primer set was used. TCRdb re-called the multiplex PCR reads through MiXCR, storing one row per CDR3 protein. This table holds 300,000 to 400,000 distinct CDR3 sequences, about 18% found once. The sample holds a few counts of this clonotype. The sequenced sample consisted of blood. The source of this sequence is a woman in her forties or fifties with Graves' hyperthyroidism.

CDR3 sequence (DNA): TGCGCCAGCAGCTTAGGGGACAGGGTAGAAAAACTGTTTTTT. Residues: CASSLGDRVEKLFF. V gene TRBV5-1 combines with J gene TRBJ1-4; TRBD1 agrees at 9 bases. The germline V gene has CDR1 SGHRS and CDR2 YFSETQ. This CDR3 has 14 amino acids. J lost 8 bases, V lost 2 bases, and 4 bases had no gene match. The full variable domain, with the rest looked up from reference TRBV5-1 and TRBJ1-4, is KAGVTQTPRYLIKTRGQQVTLSCSPISGHRSVSWYQQTPGQGLQFLFEYFSETQRNKGNFPGRFSGRQFSNSRSEMNVSTLELGDSALYLCASSLGDRVEKLFFGSGTQLSVL.